The 19 T cell receptor beta chains below all came from one sample that was sequenced in a study of circulating CD8 cells and anti-PD-1 response in melanoma. Using about 15 ng of total RNA, TCR libraries were made with the QIAseq Immune Repertoire TCR panel. TCRdb reprocessed the reads via MiXCR and lists one record per CDR3 protein. The sample has about 1,000 distinct CDR3 sequences; about a tenth are singletons. Live CD3+CD8+TCRalphabeta+ cells were sorted into four subsets by PD-1 and/or TIGIT. The specimen comprised CD8+ T cells from PBMCs, sampled at baseline or after one month of anti-PD-1 therapy (not recorded which). Receptor source: a human donor with melanoma.

This clonotype is labeled as medium-sized. This rearrangement joins TRBV19 to TRBJ1-1; TRBD1 matches 10 bases. This CDR3 region has 15 residues. Unmatched junction bases numbered 7, after V lost 3 bases and J lost 6 bases. Germline CDR1 is LNHDA and CDR2 is SQIVND (reference sequence). CDR3 DNA: TGTGCCAGTAGTATCGGGGGGACAGGGGTGGCTGAAGCTTTCTTT. Translating it yields CASSIGGTGVAEAFF.

The V gene is TRBV29-1, the J gene TRBJ2-5; TRBD1 or TRBD2 may be the D gene (5 bases each). The germline V gene encodes CDR1 SQVTM and CDR2 ANQGSEA. The CDR3 has 12 amino acids. The germline V and J ends were trimmed by 4 bases and 5 bases, with 11 bases remaining between them. The CDR3 loop reads CSVAEGPETQYF. The CDR3 DNA follows: TGCAGCGTTGCAGAGGGGCCGGAGACCCAGTACTTC.

In its sample, this clonotype ranks as medium-sized (0.01 to 0.1%). Written as DNA, the CDR3 is TGTGCCAGCAGCCTCACTAGCGGGGGGGCCGCAGATACGCAGTATTTT. Its translation: CASSLTSGGAADTQYF. The V and J genes are TRBV7-9 and TRBJ2-3; 13 nucleotides agree with TRBD2. The CDR3 is made up of 16 amino acids. The J segment lost 4 bases and the V segment lost 5 bases, leaving 6 bases of the junction unmatched. Germline CDR1 reads SEHNR; CDR2 reads FQNEAQ (reference sequence).

By sample share, this clonotype is large. The chain combines TRBV2 with TRBJ2-5, with D possibly being TRBD2 (6 bases). The CDR3 runs 12 residues. In germline, CDR1 is SNHLY, CDR2 FYNNEI. Trimming removed 8 bases from V and 3 bases from J, with 10 bases in between. CDR3 protein: CASLGLEETQYF. CDR3 DNA sequence: TGTGCCAGCCTGGGACTGGAAGAGACCCAGTACTTC.

Sample share makes this clonotype medium-sized. The CDR3 loop reads CASSTYRGVPEKLFF. CDR3 coding DNA: TGTGCCAGTAGTACGTACAGGGGGGTCCCTGAAAAACTGTTTTTT. The chain is built from TRBV19 and TRBJ1-4; 8 bases align to TRBD1. Per germline, CDR1 LNHDA and CDR2 SQIVND (reference sequence). The trim removed 4 bases at V and 7 bases at J, leaving 8 bases unmatched. This CDR3 has 15 amino acids.

This clonotype is medium-sized in the sample. This chain joins TRBV12-5 and TRBJ2-2; D is undetermined. The CDR3 totals 14 residues. The V end lost 4 bases, the J end lost 7 bases, and 13 bases lay between the germline ends. Germline loops: CDR1 LGHNT, CDR2 FRNRAP. CDR3 residues: CASGSDAEVGELFF. CDR3 DNA sequence: TGTGCTAGTGGTTCCGACGCTGAGGTCGGGGAGCTGTTTTTT.

By sample share, this clonotype is medium-sized. The J gene is TRBJ1-1, the V gene TRBV19; the D is unclear. CDR3 size: 14 residues. V dropped 0 bases and J dropped 2 bases, with 7 bases sitting between them. Germline CDR1 reads LNHDA; CDR2 reads SQIVND (reference sequence). The CDR3 DNA reads as TGTGCCAGTAGTATAGATGGAGGAAACACTGAAGCTTTCTTT. It yields the protein CASSIDGGNTEAFF.

The chain couples TRBV6-2 or TRBV6-3 to TRBJ2-1; D is unresolved. Between the trimmed V and J ends, which lost 2 bases and 4 bases, there was a span of 9 bases. Germline CDR1 is MNHEY and CDR2 is SVGEGT. This CDR3 is 14 amino acids long. The CDR3 coding sequence is TGTGCCAGCAGTTACGAGGACGGGTACAATGAGCAGTTCTTC. Its translation is CASSYEDGYNEQFF.

By sample fraction, this clonotype is large. The J gene is TRBJ1-1, the V gene TRBV27; the D is unclear. This CDR3 contains 13 residues. V lost 6 bases, J lost 1 base, and 9 bases lay in between. Germline CDR1 reads MNHEY; CDR2 reads SMNVEV (reference sequence). CDR3 sequence reads: CASSPGPNTEAFF. CDR3 DNA: TGTGCCAGCAGCCCCGGGCCGAACACTGAAGCTTTCTTT.

This clonotype ranks as large (0.1 to 1%). This chain links TRBV2 with TRBJ2-4; TRBD1 might be the D (6 bases). The CDR3 runs to 14 residues. Germline V CDR1 and CDR2: SNHLY, FYNNEI. V was clipped by 2 bases and J by 8 bases, with 13 bases between them. This CDR3 is CASSEKGVGHIQYF. CDR3 bases: TGTGCCAGCAGTGAAAAGGGGGTCGGGCACATTCAGTACTTC.

This clonotype is classed as medium-sized. The J gene is TRBJ2-3, the V gene TRBV20-1, with TRBD2 as a possible D gene (5 bases). The germline CDR1 and CDR2 sequences are DFQATT and SNEGSKA (reference sequence). CDR3 size: 12 residues. Trimming cost V 5 bases and J 4 bases, with 10 bases left between them. CDR3 region: CSARGLADTQYF. CDR3 sequence (DNA): TGCAGTGCTCGCGGGCTGGCAGATACGCAGTATTTT.

This clonotype was seen once. One base away lies a much larger clone, so this may be a sequencing read error. The chain links TRBV19 to TRBJ2-7; D remains unclear. CDR1 is LNHDA, CDR2 SQIVND, per germline (reference sequence). The V gene lost 6 bases and the J gene lost 3 bases, with 12 bases spanning the gap. This CDR3 is built from 13 residues. CDR3: CASRVTLDYEQYF. The CDR3 DNA reads TGTGCCAGTAGGGTCACGCTAGACTACGAGCAGTACTTC.

As for this clonotype: The final CDR3 position lacks the conserved phenylalanine or tryptophan, pointing to a likely read error. The V call is TRBV19, the J call TRBJ2-2; D is possibly TRBD2 (6 bases). V was shortened by 7 bases and J by 3 bases, with 12 bases between the two germline ends. CDR3 length: 14 residues. Germline assignment: CDR1 LNHDA and CDR2 SQIVND (reference sequence). CDR3 nucleotide sequence: TGTGCCAGTACATTAGCGGAGTACACCGGGGAGCTGTTTCTT. Its translation is CASTLAEYTGELFL.

In its sample, this clonotype is medium-sized. The chain has TRBV19 and TRBJ1-1; the match to TRBD1 covers 7 bases. The CDR3 covers 15 residues. Unmatched junction bases numbered 6, after V lost 5 bases and J lost 0 bases. The germline V gene encodes CDR1 LNHDA and CDR2 SQIVND (reference sequence). CDR3 sequence: CASSWGQLMNTEAFF. CDR3 bases: TGTGCCAGTAGTTGGGGACAGCTAATGAACACTGAAGCTTTCTTT.

This clonotype is judged large. This chain joins TRBV11-1 and TRBJ2-7; D uncertain. Germline-derived CDR1 and CDR2 are SGHAT and FQDESV (reference sequence). This CDR3 region has 13 residues. The V end was cut by 3 bases, the J end by 0 bases, with 6 bases between. As DNA, the CDR3 is TGTGCCAGCAGCTTCCAGAGCTCCTACGAGCAGTACTTC. Residues: CASSFQSSYEQYF.

By share of the sample, this clonotype is large. This chain joins TRBV2 and TRBJ2-7; no clear D gene. This CDR3 region has 10 residues. CDR1 is SNHLY and CDR2 is FYNNEI in the germline V gene. Deletions cut 7 bases from V and 3 bases from J, with 4 bases between. The CDR3 region has the DNA TGTGCCAGCATGATCTACGAGCAGTACTTC. This encodes CASMIYEQYF. The variable domain in full, with the rest retrieved from reference TRBV2 and TRBJ2-7, is EPEVTQTPSHQVTQMGQEVILRCVPISNHLYFYWYRQILGQKVEFLVSFYNNEISEKSEIFDDQFSVERPDGSNFTLKIRSTKLEDSAMYFCASMIYEQYFGPGTRLTVT.

By its share, this clonotype is medium-sized. This sequence joins TRBV23-1 and TRBJ1-5; TRBD1 is a possible D gene (5 bases). TRBV23-1 is placed among ORFs of uncertain function. The CDR3 covers 17 residues. V was cut by 0 bases and J by 3 bases, with 15 bases left in between. DNA for the CDR3: TGCGCCAGCAGTCAATCGGCCAGGGCAGGTTCCAATCAGCCCCAGCATTTT. Encoded protein: CASSQSARAGSNQPQHF.

About this clonotype: The junction differs from germline at one of its ends, possibly a read error. The V and J genes are TRBV20-1 and TRBJ1-2; no clear D. The CDR3 covers 16 residues. Germline CDR1 and CDR2: DFQATT and SNEGSKA (reference sequence). This CDR3 is CSAPTYLSKAAYGYSF. CDR3 nucleotides: TGCAGTGCCCCCACCTATTTAAGTAAGGCCGCCTACGGCTACTCCTTC.

By share, this clonotype counts as medium-sized. V gene TRBV24-1 combines with J gene TRBJ1-1, with D hard to call. V was shortened by 10 bases and J by 3 bases, with 8 bases between the two germline ends. Germline CDR1 KGHDR, CDR2 SFDVKD. The CDR3 contains 11 residues. CDR3 nucleotides: TGTGCCACGCTCCGTTACACTGAAGCTTTCTTT. It codes for CATLRYTEAFF.